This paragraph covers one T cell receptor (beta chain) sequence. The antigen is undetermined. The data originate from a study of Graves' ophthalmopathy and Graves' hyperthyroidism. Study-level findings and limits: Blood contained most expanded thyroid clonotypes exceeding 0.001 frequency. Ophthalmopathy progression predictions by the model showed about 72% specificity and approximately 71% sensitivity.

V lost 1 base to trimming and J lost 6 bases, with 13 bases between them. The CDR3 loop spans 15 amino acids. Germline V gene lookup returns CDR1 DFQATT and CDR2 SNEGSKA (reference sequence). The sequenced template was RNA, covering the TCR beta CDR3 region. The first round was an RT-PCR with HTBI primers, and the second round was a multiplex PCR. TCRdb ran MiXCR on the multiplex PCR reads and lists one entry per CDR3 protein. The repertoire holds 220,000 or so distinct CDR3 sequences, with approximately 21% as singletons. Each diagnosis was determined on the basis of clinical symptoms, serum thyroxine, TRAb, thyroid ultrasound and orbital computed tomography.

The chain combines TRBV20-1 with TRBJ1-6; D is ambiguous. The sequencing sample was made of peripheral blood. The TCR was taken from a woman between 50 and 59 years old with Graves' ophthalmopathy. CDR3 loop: CSARVVQAVNSPLHF. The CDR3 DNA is TGCAGTGCTAGAGTGGTCCAGGCCGTTAATTCACCCCTCCACTTT.